These T cell receptor beta chains were read from a single sample in a study of blood T cell repertoires in COVID-19. Sequencing used immunoSEQ multiplex PCR; TCRdb keeps in-frame clones, though not all of them. The table lists 270,000 or so clones, more than 85% of them singletons. Material: PBMCs or T cells enriched from blood (not recorded which). These receptors were collected from a man between 35 and 55 years old who had been exposed to COVID-19. Each CDR3 is given with its conserved first and last residue. The D gene is left open where the match is weak. The size of a clone is reported for some rows only, either as once, few or many, or as a class for expanded clones.

V gene: TRBV6-1
D gene: .
J gene: TRBJ1-1
CDR3 length: 15
clone size: .
CDR3 DNA: TGTGCCAGCAGTGAAGTAAGGGCGGGAAACACTGAAGCTTTCTTT
CDR3 protein: CASSEVRAGNTEAFF

V gene: TRBV2
D gene: .
J gene: TRBJ1-5
CDR3 length: 17
clone size: .
CDR3 DNA: TGTGCCAGCAGTGATTTCGTCGGGAAAGGCCCCAATCAGCCCCAGCATTTT
CDR3 protein: CASSDFVGKGPNQPQHF

V gene: TRBV12-3/TRBV12-4
D gene: .
J gene: TRBJ2-5
CDR3 length: 12
clone size: .
CDR3 DNA: TGTGCCAGCAGTTTGTGGCCGGAGACCCAGTACTTC
CDR3 protein: CASSLWPETQYF

V gene: TRBV5-1
D gene: TRBD2
J gene: TRBJ2-3
CDR3 length: 17
clone size: once
CDR3 DNA: TGCGCCAGCAGCCGAACCCCGGGGGGGACTAGCACAGATACGCAGTATTTT
CDR3 protein: CASSRTPGGTSTDTQYF

V gene: TRBV6-4
D gene: .
J gene: TRBJ1-2
CDR3 length: 16
clone size: .
CDR3 DNA: TGTGCCAGCAGTGACTCTACCGGGAGAGGCCCCTATGGCTACACCTTC
CDR3 protein: CASSDSTGRGPYGYTF

V gene: TRBV30
D gene: .
J gene: TRBJ2-7
CDR3 length: 17
clone size: .
CDR3 DNA: TGTGCCTGGAGTCTATCTTTGGCGGGACTGAGCGACTACGAGCAGTACTTC
CDR3 protein: CAWSLSLAGLSDYEQYF

V gene: TRBV2
D gene: .
J gene: TRBJ2-2
CDR3 length: 14
clone size: .
CDR3 DNA: TGTGCCAGCAACGCGGGATCCAACACCGGGGAGCTGTTTTTT
CDR3 protein: CASNAGSNTGELFF

V gene: TRBV18
D gene: .
J gene: TRBJ2-1
CDR3 length: 17
clone size: .
CDR3 DNA: TGTGCCAGCTCACTAGGGGCGGGAATGCCCTCCTACAATGAGCAGTTCTTC
CDR3 protein: CASSLGAGMPSYNEQFF

V gene: TRBV5-1
D gene: TRBD2
J gene: TRBJ2-3
CDR3 length: 16
clone size: once
CDR3 DNA: TGCGCCAGCAGCTTGCTAGCGGGAGCTAGCACAGATACGCAGTATTTT
CDR3 protein: CASSLLAGASTDTQYF

V gene: TRBV7-9
D gene: TRBD2
J gene: TRBJ2-2
CDR3 length: 15
clone size: .
CDR3 DNA: TGTGCCAGCAGTTTCCCGGATGGGAGGGCCGGGGAGCTGTTTTTT
CDR3 protein: CASSFPDGRAGELFF

V gene: TRBV2
D gene: .
J gene: TRBJ1-1
CDR3 length: 11
clone size: .
CDR3 DNA: TGTGCCAGCACTCCAAGGGAGGAAGCTTTCTTT
CDR3 protein: CASTPREEAFF

V gene: TRBV2
D gene: .
J gene: TRBJ2-5
CDR3 length: 14
clone size: .
CDR3 DNA: TGTGCCAGCAGTGATGGCCAGGCCCAAGAGACCCAGTACTTC
CDR3 protein: CASSDGQAQETQYF

V gene: TRBV11-3
D gene: TRBD2
J gene: TRBJ2-1
CDR3 length: 14
clone size: .
CDR3 DNA: TGTGCCAGCAGCTTAGGAAGACTAGCCAATGAGCAGTTCTTC
CDR3 protein: CASSLGRLANEQFF

V gene: TRBV19
D gene: TRBD1
J gene: TRBJ1-6
CDR3 length: 14
clone size: .
CDR3 DNA: TGTGCCAGTAGTATGAGACAGGGTAATTCACCCCTCCACTTT
CDR3 protein: CASSMRQGNSPLHF

V gene: TRBV15
D gene: .
J gene: TRBJ1-2
CDR3 length: 15
clone size: .
CDR3 DNA: TGTGCCACCAGCGACCCAGCCGGCGGAATCTATGGCTACACCTTC
CDR3 protein: CATSDPAGGIYGYTF

V gene: TRBV12-3/TRBV12-4
D gene: .
J gene: TRBJ1-1
CDR3 length: 13
clone size: .
CDR3 DNA: TGTGCCAGCAGTGCGGGGGGGAACACTGAAGCTTTCTTT
CDR3 protein: CASSAGGNTEAFF

V gene: TRBV6-5
D gene: TRBD1
J gene: TRBJ1-3
CDR3 length: 14
clone size: .
CDR3 DNA: TGTGCCAGCACCCGGACAGGGACGGGAAACACCATATATTTT
CDR3 protein: CASTRTGTGNTIYF

V gene: TRBV19
D gene: TRBD1
J gene: TRBJ1-2
CDR3 length: 13
clone size: .
CDR3 DNA: TGTGCCAGTAGTATAGGGGACAGCTATGGCTACACCTTC
CDR3 protein: CASSIGDSYGYTF

V gene: TRBV25-1
D gene: TRBD2
J gene: TRBJ2-2
CDR3 length: 18
clone size: .
CDR3 DNA: TGTGCCAGCAGTGCCACAACGAAAGCGGGAGGGCCGACCGGGGAGCTGTTTTTT
CDR3 protein: CASSATTKAGGPTGELFF

V gene: TRBV4-3
D gene: TRBD2
J gene: TRBJ2-4
CDR3 length: 15
clone size: .
CDR3 DNA: TGCGCCAGCAGCCAAGATCAGCGGGGAAAAAACATTCAGTACTTC
CDR3 protein: CASSQDQRGKNIQYF

V gene: TRBV5-1
D gene: .
J gene: TRBJ1-1
CDR3 length: 14
clone size: .
CDR3 DNA: TGCGCCAGCAGCCCCTCAGACAGGCCCACTGAAGCTTTCTTT
CDR3 protein: CASSPSDRPTEAFF

V gene: TRBV28
D gene: TRBD1
J gene: TRBJ2-3
CDR3 length: 15
clone size: .
CDR3 DNA: TGTGCCAGCAGTCCCAGGGGGCTTAGCACAGATACGCAGTATTTT
CDR3 protein: CASSPRGLSTDTQYF

V gene: TRBV12-3/TRBV12-4
D gene: .
J gene: TRBJ2-5
CDR3 length: 11
clone size: .
CDR3 DNA: TGTGCCAGCTCCTCCGGAGAGACCCAGTACTTC
CDR3 protein: CASSSGETQYF

V gene: TRBV20-1
D gene: TRBD1
J gene: TRBJ1-1
CDR3 length: 14
clone size: .
CDR3 DNA: TGCAGTGCTAGTCCACAGGGGATGAACACTGAAGCTTTCTTT
CDR3 protein: CSASPQGMNTEAFF

V gene: TRBV7-9
D gene: .
J gene: TRBJ1-1
CDR3 length: 14
clone size: .
CDR3 DNA: TGTGCCAGCAGCTTAATGGGAGGGAACACTGAAGCTTTCTTT
CDR3 protein: CASSLMGGNTEAFF

V gene: TRBV7-5
D gene: .
J gene: TRBJ2-1
CDR3 length: 14
clone size: .
CDR3 DNA: TGTGTCAGAAGCTTTTGTCTAGCTCTCAATGAGCAGTTCTTC
CDR3 protein: CVRSFCLALNEQFF

V gene: TRBV27
D gene: .
J gene: TRBJ2-7
CDR3 length: 13
clone size: .
CDR3 DNA: TGTGCCAGCAGTTTCTCGTCTGCCTACGAGCAGTACTTC
CDR3 protein: CASSFSSAYEQYF

V gene: TRBV19
D gene: TRBD1
J gene: TRBJ1-5
CDR3 length: 15
clone size: .
CDR3 DNA: TGTGCCAGTAGTGATACCGGGACAGGGAATCAGCCCCAGCATTTT
CDR3 protein: CASSDTGTGNQPQHF

V gene: TRBV6-4
D gene: TRBD1
J gene: TRBJ1-1
CDR3 length: 15
clone size: once
CDR3 DNA: TGTGCCAGCAGTGCACAGGGGGGGATTGACACTGAAGCTTTCTTT
CDR3 protein: CASSAQGGIDTEAFF

V gene: TRBV27
D gene: .
J gene: TRBJ1-2
CDR3 length: 13
clone size: .
CDR3 DNA: TGTGCCAGCAGTTTGACCGGGAATGGAGGCTACACCTTC
CDR3 protein: CASSLTGNGGYTF

V gene: TRBV2
D gene: TRBD1
J gene: TRBJ1-5
CDR3 length: 14
clone size: .
CDR3 DNA: TGTGCCAGCACGATGGGACAGGAAAATCAGCCCCAGCATTTT
CDR3 protein: CASTMGQENQPQHF

V gene: TRBV9
D gene: TRBD1
J gene: TRBJ1-3
CDR3 length: 16
clone size: few
CDR3 DNA: TGTGCCAGCAGCGTGGGACAGGGGCGCTCTGGAAACACCATATATTTT
CDR3 protein: CASSVGQGRSGNTIYF

V gene: TRBV5-5
D gene: .
J gene: TRBJ1-6
CDR3 length: 14
clone size: .
CDR3 DNA: TGTGCCAGCAGCTTCTGGACAGTTCGTTCACCCCTCCACTTT
CDR3 protein: CASSFWTVRSPLHF

V gene: TRBV19
D gene: TRBD1
J gene: TRBJ1-1
CDR3 length: 13
clone size: .
CDR3 DNA: TGTGCCAGTAGCCCGGACAGGGACACTGAAGCTTTCTTT
CDR3 protein: CASSPDRDTEAFF

V gene: TRBV15
D gene: .
J gene: TRBJ2-5
CDR3 length: 14
clone size: .
CDR3 DNA: TGTGCCACCAGCAGACCTAGCGTTCAAGAGACCCAGTACTTC
CDR3 protein: CATSRPSVQETQYF

V gene: TRBV5-1
D gene: TRBD1
J gene: TRBJ1-3
CDR3 length: 14
clone size: once
CDR3 DNA: TGCGCCAGCAGCTCGACAGGGGCTGGAAACACCATATATTTT
CDR3 protein: CASSSTGAGNTIYF

V gene: TRBV28
D gene: TRBD1
J gene: TRBJ1-1
CDR3 length: 13
clone size: .
CDR3 DNA: TGTGCCGGGGGGACAGGGGGCATCACTGAAGCTTTCTTT
CDR3 protein: CAGGTGGITEAFF

V gene: TRBV30
D gene: TRBD2
J gene: TRBJ2-7
CDR3 length: 15
clone size: .
CDR3 DNA: TGTGCCTGGAGGGACGAAGCGGGAGGCTTCTACGAGCAGTACTTC
CDR3 protein: CAWRDEAGGFYEQYF

V gene: TRBV18
D gene: .
J gene: TRBJ2-1
CDR3 length: 16
clone size: .
CDR3 DNA: TGTGCCAGCTCACCACGACCATCACAGGGCTACAATGAGCAGTTCTTC
CDR3 protein: CASSPRPSQGYNEQFF

V gene: TRBV19
D gene: .
J gene: TRBJ2-3
CDR3 length: 14
clone size: .
CDR3 DNA: TGTGCCAGTAGTCCCCCAGGCTTCACAGATACGCAGTATTTT
CDR3 protein: CASSPPGFTDTQYF

V gene: TRBV19
D gene: .
J gene: TRBJ2-2
CDR3 length: 14
clone size: .
CDR3 DNA: TGTGCCACCAAAGGCGGGGAGCACTCCGGGGAGCTGTTTTTT
CDR3 protein: CATKGGEHSGELFF

V gene: TRBV5-3
D gene: .
J gene: TRBJ2-5
CDR3 length: 14
clone size: .
CDR3 DNA: TGTGCCAGAAGCTTGTTCGGGGAGTGGGAGACCCAGTACTTC
CDR3 protein: CARSLFGEWETQYF

V gene: TRBV5-1
D gene: TRBD1
J gene: TRBJ2-1
CDR3 length: 15
clone size: .
CDR3 DNA: TGCGCCAGCAGCCAAGGACAGGGGTTCTACAATGAGCAGTTCTTC
CDR3 protein: CASSQGQGFYNEQFF

V gene: TRBV3-1/TRBV3-2
D gene: .
J gene: TRBJ1-5
CDR3 length: 12
clone size: .
CDR3 DNA: TGTGCCAGCAGCCAAGGAGTTTATCCCCAGCATTTT
CDR3 protein: CASSQGVYPQHF

V gene: TRBV5-1
D gene: TRBD1
J gene: TRBJ2-1
CDR3 length: 15
clone size: .
CDR3 DNA: TGCGCCAGCAGCTCAGGACAGGGGGCTTACAATGAGCAGTTCTTC
CDR3 protein: CASSSGQGAYNEQFF

V gene: TRBV28
D gene: TRBD1
J gene: TRBJ1-2
CDR3 length: 15
clone size: .
CDR3 DNA: TGTGCCAGCAGTTTGGTCGCACAGGGGAACTATGGCTACACCTTC
CDR3 protein: CASSLVAQGNYGYTF

V gene: TRBV6-5
D gene: .
J gene: TRBJ2-7
CDR3 length: 15
clone size: .
CDR3 DNA: TGTGCCAGCAGCGCAGACTCCACTAGCAGCTACGAGCAGTACTTC
CDR3 protein: CASSADSTSSYEQYF

V gene: TRBV5-4
D gene: .
J gene: TRBJ2-2
CDR3 length: 14
clone size: .
CDR3 DNA: TGTGCCAGCAGCTTGAACGGGGGCACCGGGGAGCTGTTTTTT
CDR3 protein: CASSLNGGTGELFF

V gene: TRBV2
D gene: TRBD2
J gene: TRBJ2-3
CDR3 length: 15
clone size: once
CDR3 DNA: TGTGCCAGTAAAAGGACTAGCGGGGGCACAGATACGCAGTATTTT
CDR3 protein: CASKRTSGGTDTQYF

V gene: TRBV28
D gene: .
J gene: TRBJ1-1
CDR3 length: 16
clone size: .
CDR3 DNA: TGTGCCAGCGGAACTTCGCTGACAGGACCTAACACTGAAGCTTTCTTT
CDR3 protein: CASGTSLTGPNTEAFF

V gene: TRBV9
D gene: TRBD2
J gene: TRBJ2-3
CDR3 length: 15
clone size: .
CDR3 DNA: TGTGCCAGCAGCGTTAGCGGGAGGGCCGAGGATACGCAGTATTTT
CDR3 protein: CASSVSGRAEDTQYF

V gene: TRBV27
D gene: TRBD1
J gene: TRBJ1-2
CDR3 length: 13
clone size: .
CDR3 DNA: TGTGCCAGCAGCTTCGGACAGGGAGGAGGCTACACCTTC
CDR3 protein: CASSFGQGGGYTF

V gene: TRBV5-5
D gene: .
J gene: TRBJ1-2
CDR3 length: 14
clone size: .
CDR3 DNA: TGTGCCAGCAGCCTGGACGCCTGGAGCGATGGCTACACCTTC
CDR3 protein: CASSLDAWSDGYTF

V gene: TRBV6-5
D gene: .
J gene: TRBJ2-5
CDR3 length: 14
clone size: .
CDR3 DNA: TGTGCCAGCTACCGGAACATTCGAGGGGAGACCCAGTACTTC
CDR3 protein: CASYRNIRGETQYF